The present TCR beta chain was sequenced within a study of T-cell memory formation after mild COVID-19. Study in general: Clusters were largely donor specific.

In regard to this clonotype: What it recognizes is unknown.

Study-wide results and caveats: Detection of some responders pre-infection suggested pre-existing cross-reactive memory T cells participated.

Germline V gives CDR1 MNHNS, CDR2 SASEGT. V gave up 5 bases and J gave up 4 bases; unmatched junction bases: 6. The CDR3 has 16 residues. From the 5' RACE reads, TCRdb called clonotypes with MiXCR, one entry per CDR3 protein. The sample yields hundreds of thousands of distinct CDR3 sequences, about 20% seen once. The specimen was PBMCs or a T cell subset sorted from them (not recorded which). The V call is TRBV6-1, the J call TRBJ2-3; 13 bases agree with TRBD2. The TCR comes from an adult woman who had mild COVID-19 (a few samples of this study predate the infection). Cell type and time point are not known. CDR3 amino acids: CASSPRLAGGADTQYF. DNA of the CDR3: TGTGCCAGCAGTCCAAGACTAGCGGGGGGTGCAGATACGCAGTATTTT.